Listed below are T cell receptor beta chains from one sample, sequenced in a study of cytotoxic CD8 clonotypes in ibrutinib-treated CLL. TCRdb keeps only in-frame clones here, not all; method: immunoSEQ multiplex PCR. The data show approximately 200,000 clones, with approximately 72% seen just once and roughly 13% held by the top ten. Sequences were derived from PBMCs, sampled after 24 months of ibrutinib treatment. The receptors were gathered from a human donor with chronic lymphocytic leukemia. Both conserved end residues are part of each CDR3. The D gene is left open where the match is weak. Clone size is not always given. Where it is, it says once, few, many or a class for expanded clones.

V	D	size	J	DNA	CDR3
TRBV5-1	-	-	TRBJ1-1	TGCGCCAGCAGCTTGGGCAAGGGTGGTGAAGCTTTCTTT	CASSLGKGGEAFF
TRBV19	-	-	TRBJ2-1	TGTGCCAGTAGTATTTCGGCCGGAAGCTCCTACAATGAGCAGTTCTTC	CASSISAGSSYNEQFF
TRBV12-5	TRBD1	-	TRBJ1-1	TGTGCTAGTGGTAGACAGGGGGTGAACACTGAAGCTTTCTTT	CASGRQGVNTEAFF
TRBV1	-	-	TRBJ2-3	TGCACCGCCCCGTTCGGGGTAGCGGGACGCGGGCCCACAGATACGCAGTATTTT	CTAPFGVAGRGPTDTQYF
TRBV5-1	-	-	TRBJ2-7	TGCGCCAGCAGCTTGGCCGGGCTAGCTCGGGACGAGCAGTACTTC	CASSLAGLARDEQYF
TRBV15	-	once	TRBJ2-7	TGTGCCACCAGCAGGGGTGGGGACTTAGCCTACGAGCAGTACTTC	CATSRGGDLAYEQYF
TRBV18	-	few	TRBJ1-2	TGTGCCAGCTCAGGCGGACAGACCTATGGCTACACCTTC	CASSGGQTYGYTF
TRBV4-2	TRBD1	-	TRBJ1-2	TGTGCCAGCAGCCAAGATTGGACAGGGCCCTATGGCTACACCTTC	CASSQDWTGPYGYTF
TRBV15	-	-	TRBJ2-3	TGTGCCACCAGCAACTATACTCGCGGCCTTCCGCAGTATTTT	CATSNYTRGLPQYF
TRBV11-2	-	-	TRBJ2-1	TGTGCCAGCAGCTTATATACGCAGGTTGAGCAGTTCTTC	CASSLYTQVEQFF
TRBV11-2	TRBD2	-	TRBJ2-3	TGTGCCAGCAGCCGGGGGACTAGCGGGAGTCGGACGCAGTATTTT	CASSRGTSGSRTQYF
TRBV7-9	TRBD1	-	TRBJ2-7	TGTGCCAGCAGCTTAGGGGGGACAGCCAGTACCTACGAGCAGTACTTC	CASSLGGTASTYEQYF
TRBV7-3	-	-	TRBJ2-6	TGTGCCAGCAGCTCAAGACCGGGCTCTGGGGCCAACGTCCTGACTTTC	CASSSRPGSGANVLTF
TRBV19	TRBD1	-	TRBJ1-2	TGTGCCAGTAGTATACGAGGACAGGGCTCCTATGGCTACACCTTC	CASSIRGQGSYGYTF
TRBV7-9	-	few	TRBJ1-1	TGTGCCAGCAGCTGGGTGGGCCCTGAAGCTTTCTTT	CASSWVGPEAFF
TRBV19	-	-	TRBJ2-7	TGTGCCAGTAGTATAGGGTTCGGGAGCAGGGGCTACGAGCAGTACTTC	CASSIGFGSRGYEQYF
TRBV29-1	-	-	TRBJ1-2	TGCAGCGTTATATGGAGGGACGGTGATGGCTACACCTTC	CSVIWRDGDGYTF
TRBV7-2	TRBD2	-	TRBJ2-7	TGTGCCAGCAGCTTGGGACTAGCGGGCCTCGAGCAGTACTTC	CASSLGLAGLEQYF
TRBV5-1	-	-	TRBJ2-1	TGCGCCAGCAACCGGCTGGGACTTGAAAACAATGAGCAGTTCTTC	CASNRLGLENNEQFF
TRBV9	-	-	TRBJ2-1	TGTGCCAGCAGCGTTTTTGGTGGACAGATACTCGACAATGAGCAGTTCTTC	CASSVFGGQILDNEQFF
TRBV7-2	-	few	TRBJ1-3	TGTGCCAGCAGCTTGGCGAGAGACTCTGGAAACACCATATATTTT	CASSLARDSGNTIYF
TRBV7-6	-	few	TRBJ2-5	TGTGCCAGCAGCTTACCACAAGAGACCCAGTACTTC	CASSLPQETQYF
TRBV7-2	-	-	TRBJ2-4	TGTGCCAGCAGCTTATATGAGGGGCTTAACACCGGTCCCAAAAACATTCAGTACTTC	CASSLYEGLNTGPKNIQYF
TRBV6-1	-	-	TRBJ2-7	TGTGCCAGCAGGGAAGTCCTGACCAGCTCCTACGAGCAGTACTTC	CASREVLTSSYEQYF
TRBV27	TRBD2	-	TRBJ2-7	TGTGCCAGCAGTTTCTCTCGGAGTAGCGGGAGTGAAGGGTACGAGCAGTACTTC	CASSFSRSSGSEGYEQYF
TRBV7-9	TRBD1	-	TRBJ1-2	TGTGCCAGCAGCTTAGAACAGGGGTTTGGCTACACCTTC	CASSLEQGFGYTF
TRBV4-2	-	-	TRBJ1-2	TGTGCCAGCAGCCCGAGGACCCTCTCCCGGGGAGGCTATGGCTACACCTTC	CASSPRTLSRGGYGYTF
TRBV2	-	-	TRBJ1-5	TGTGCCAGCAGTGAATCGACCGTTAGCAATCAGCCCCAGCATTTT	CASSESTVSNQPQHF